Sequencing of this TCR beta chain was carried out in a study of CD8+ T cells in alopecia areata. Findings and caveats of the study: One nonresponder makes the tie between baseline CD8+ expansion and response uncertain.

Treatment of the sample: oral pan-JAK inhibitor, 5-10 mg twice daily. Comment on this clone: What it binds is not known.

Investigators isolated RNA and reverse transcribed it into cDNA to act as the sequencing template. Only in-frame clones appear in the TCRdb table, and some are missing; sequencing was by immunoSEQ multiplex PCR. The sample has around 100,000 clones, approximately 90% seen once. Trimming took 1 base from V and 6 from J; bases not matched to a gene: 6. In germline, CDR1 is MNHNS, CDR2 SASEGT. This CDR3 has 15 amino acids. This TCR was recovered from a human donor with alopecia areata. The genes are TRBV6-1 and TRBJ2-1; 7 bases align to TRBD1. Sample: CD8+ T cells sorted from blood, taken between weeks 30 and 35, from a patient treated with tofacitinib. The CDR3 region is CASSEEQGSPNEQFF. The CDR3 nucleotides are TGTGCCAGCAGTGAAGAACAGGGGTCCCCCAATGAGCAGTTCTTC.